This T cell receptor (beta chain) was recorded in a study of blood T cell repertoires in COVID-19. Study summary: The United States, Italy and Spain supplied acute and convalescent COVID-19 samples.

The CDR3 consists of 18 residues. V lost 4 bases to trimming and J lost 6 bases, with 26 bases between them. CDR1 SEHNR and CDR2 FQNEAQ come from the germline V gene (reference sequence). The method was immunoSEQ multiplex PCR; TCRdb's version includes in-frame clones alone and lacks a portion of them. This table holds fewer than 350,000 clones, about 91% found once. The sample comprised PBMCs or T cells enriched from blood (not recorded which). This chain links TRBV7-9 with TRBJ2-3; maybe TRBD1 (6 bases). This TCR was recovered from a man aged 35-49 years who had been exposed to COVID-19. The CDR3 loop is CASSSPAPRDIVRDTQYF. For the CDR3, the DNA is TGTGCCAGCAGCTCACCAGCCCCCCGGGACATAGTCCGGGATACGCAGTATTTT.